Listed here are 22 T cell receptor beta chains from one sample, sequenced in a study of T cell responses to AZD1222 COVID-19 vaccine. TCRdb's copy holds only in-frame clones and misses some; the assay was immunoSEQ multiplex PCR. The sample carries under 140,000 clones, around nine tenths recorded once. The sample here was peripheral blood, taken 28 days after the second AZD1222 dose. Source of these receptors: an adult who received the AZD1222 COVID-19 vaccine.

The gene calls are TRBV21-1 and TRBJ2-1; no check of the table's D call, TRBD2, against the DNA was made. TRBV21-1 is flagged as a pseudogene. The CDR3 has 11 residues. CDR3 bases: TGTGCCAGCAGCTTGGGAGTAGGGCAGTTCTTC. It specifies CASSLGVGQFF.

The chain couples TRBV5-3 to TRBJ2-1, with D possibly being TRBD1 or TRBD2 (6 bases each). TRBV5-3 is assigned to the ORF class and has an uncertain function. The CDR3 is 15 residues long. Deletions cut 0 bases from V and 3 bases from J, with 10 bases between. The CDR3 spells CARSLEGGLYNEQFF. The CDR3 DNA follows: TGTGCCAGAAGCTTGGAGGGGGGTCTCTACAATGAGCAGTTCTTC.

The chain uses TRBV6-6 and TRBJ1-4, with 7 positions matching TRBD1. V was pared by 0 bases and J by 5 bases, with 3 bases of the junction left unmatched. This CDR3 is 15 amino acids long. Germline lookup yields CDR1 MNHNY and CDR2 SVGAGI (reference sequence). The CDR3 coding sequence is TGTGCCAGCAGTTACTCAGGGGGCGCGAATGAAAAACTGTTTTTT. It encodes CASSYSGGANEKLFF.

The CDR3 nucleotides read TGCGCCAGCAGCTTGGACGTGCAACCGAACACTGAAGCTTTCTTT. This encodes CASSLDVQPNTEAFF. The rearrangement links TRBV5-1 to TRBJ1-1, with D unresolved. The CDR3 spans 15 residues. Germline V gene sequence: CDR1 SGHRS, CDR2 YFSETQ. Trimming cost V 0 bases and J 1 base, with 10 bases left between them.

This chain joins TRBV19 and TRBJ2-7; 8 nucleotides align to TRBD1. V dropped 6 bases and J dropped 1; count of bases not matched to a gene: 5. CDR3 size: 14 residues. Germline CDR1 and CDR2: LNHDA and SQIVND (reference sequence). The CDR3 is CASSGTGISYEQYF. In DNA, the CDR3 is TGTGCCAGTAGCGGGACAGGAATATCCTACGAGCAGTACTTC. Looking up the rest from reference TRBV19 and TRBJ2-7 gives the full variable domain: DGGITQSPKYLFRKEGQNVTLSCEQNLNHDAMYWYRQDPGQGLRLIYYSQIVNDFQKGDIAEGYSVSREKKESFPLTVTSAQKNPTAFYLCASSGTGISYEQYFGPGTRLTVT.

This rearrangement joins TRBV3-1 (or the pseudogene TRBV3-2) to TRBJ2-1; 10 bases line up with TRBD2. The CDR3 sequence is 16 residues long. The V and J ends lost 4 bases and 6 bases, in that order; junction bases with no gene match: 9. Germline CDR1 and CDR2: LGHDT and YNNKEL (reference sequence). CDR3 nucleotides: TGTGCCAGCAGCCCTAGAGCGGGGGGGTTATCCAATGAGCAGTTCTTC. Translated: CASSPRAGGLSNEQFF.

J is TRBJ2-7 and V is TRBV6-5; 10 positions agree with TRBD1. Germline V gene sequence: CDR1 MNHEY, CDR2 SVGAGI. The ends lost 5 bases at V and 3 bases at J; junction bases unmatched: 7. This CDR3 contains 15 residues. CDR3 amino acids: CASSRGQGLYYEQYF. CDR3 sequence (DNA): TGTGCCAGCAGTAGGGGACAGGGGCTGTACTACGAGCAGTACTTC.

The V call is TRBV9, the J call TRBJ2-5, with 9 bases that match TRBD2. CDR1 is SGDLS, CDR2 YYNGEE, per germline. The length of the CDR3 is 16 residues. V was pared by 0 bases and J by 1 base, with 4 bases of the junction left unmatched. The CDR3 DNA reads TGTGCCAGCAGCGTAGAGGCGGGGGGGCCCCAAGAGACCCAGTACTTC. This codes for CASSVEAGGPQETQYF.

This clone has only one observation. In DNA, the CDR3 is TGTGCCAGCGGGGGACAGGGGATTAACTATGGCTACACCTTC. It is translated as CASGGQGINYGYTF. The V call is TRBV6-4, the J call TRBJ1-2, with 10 nucleotides matching TRBD1. The CDR3 loop spans 14 amino acids. CDR1 and CDR2 (germline): MRHNA, SNTAGT. V was clipped by 8 bases and J by 1 base; unmatched bases: 4.

The chain combines TRBV10-3 with TRBJ1-1; no clear D. The germline V gene has CDR1 ENHRY and CDR2 SYGVKD. CDR3 length equals 12 residues. The V gene lost 0 bases and the J gene lost 7 bases, with 6 bases spanning the gap. CDR3 sequence reads: CAISESRGEAFF. DNA of the CDR3: TGTGCCATCAGTGAGTCACGGGGTGAAGCTTTCTTT.

The chain has TRBV6-2 or TRBV6-3 and TRBJ1-1; D is undetermined. Trimming took off 6 bases at V and 11 bases at J, with 13 bases between the two ends. Germline V gene data show CDR1 as MNHEY and CDR2 as SVGEGT. This CDR3 has 11 amino acids. CDR3 sequence reads: CASSQGSGAFF. The CDR3 DNA is TGTGCCAGCAGCCAAGGCAGTGGGGCTTTCTTT.

In its sample, this clone was seen once. The rearrangement joins TRBV9 to TRBJ2-3; D remains ambiguous. Germline V gives CDR1 SGDLS, CDR2 YYNGEE. The CDR3 totals 12 residues. The V and J ends lost 4 bases and 0 bases respectively, with 3 bases between them. CDR3 loop: CASSPSTDTQYF. In nucleotides, the CDR3 is TGTGCCAGCAGCCCGAGCACAGATACGCAGTATTTT.

V and J are TRBV7-9 and TRBJ1-1; D possibly corresponds to TRBD1 (5 bases). Germline V gene sequence: CDR1 SEHNR, CDR2 FQNEAQ (reference sequence). Trimming took 2 bases from V and 0 from J, leaving 10 bases between them. The CDR3 runs 15 residues. The CDR3 DNA reads TGTGCCAGCAGCTTATTTGGGGGGATGAACACTGAAGCTTTCTTT. Its translation: CASSLFGGMNTEAFF.

The CDR3 loop is CASSLALAGRNQPQHF. In DNA, the CDR3 is TGTGCCAGCAGCTTAGCGCTTGCAGGGCGCAATCAGCCCCAGCATTTT. V is TRBV7-8 and J is TRBJ1-5; perhaps TRBD1 as D (5 bases). V was cut by 0 bases and J by 2 bases, with 11 bases left in between. The length of the CDR3 is 16 residues. The germline V gene has CDR1 SGHVS and CDR2 FQNEAQ.

The chain has TRBV10-3 and TRBJ2-7; tentative D call: TRBD1 (6 bases). The CDR3 extends over 15 amino acids. The germline gives CDR1 ENHRY, CDR2 SYGVKD. Deletions cut 0 bases from V and 3 bases from J, with 12 bases between. CDR3 residues: CAISESHLQGYEQYF. In DNA, the CDR3 is TGTGCCATCAGTGAGTCACACCTACAGGGCTACGAGCAGTACTTC.

The rearrangement links TRBV4-2 to TRBJ1-5, with D possibly matching TRBD1 (6 bases). Germline-derived CDR1 and CDR2 are LGHNA and YNFKEQ. There are 15 residues in the CDR3. The V and J ends lost 0 bases and 6 bases respectively, with 12 bases between them. CDR3 nucleotides: TGTGCCAGCAGCCAAGACAGGGGCGGGCTTCAGCCCCAGCATTTT. Its translation: CASSQDRGGLQPQHF.

The sample holds a few counts of this clone. The V call is TRBV15, the J call TRBJ1-1, with D possibly matching TRBD1 (6 bases). Germline CDR1 and CDR2: LNHNV and YYDKDF (reference sequence). The germline V and J ends were trimmed by 4 bases and 0 bases, with 12 bases remaining between them. The CDR3 length is 15 residues. Here the CDR3 reads CATSIGQSVNTEAFF. The DNA of the CDR3 is TGTGCCACCAGCATAGGACAGTCTGTGAACACTGAAGCTTTCTTT.

This clone was recorded only once. The chain couples TRBV5-4 to TRBJ1-6, with D perhaps TRBD1 (5 bases). CDR3 length: 16 amino acids. CDR1 is SGHNT and CDR2 is YYREEE in the germline V gene (reference sequence). V dropped 4 bases and J dropped 0 bases, with 11 bases sitting between them. The CDR3 bases are TGTGCCAGCAGCAACGGGACTTACTCCTATAATTCACCCCTCCACTTT. Its protein is CASSNGTYSYNSPLHF. The full variable domain, with the rest looked up from reference TRBV5-4 and TRBJ1-6, is ETGVTQSPTHLIKTRGQQVTLRCSSQSGHNTVSWYQQALGQGPQFIFQYYREEENGRGNFPPRFSGLQFPNYSSELNVNALELDDSALYLCASSNGTYSYNSPLHFGNGTRLTVT.

The chain uses TRBV7-8 and TRBJ2-5; D possibly corresponds to TRBD1 (5 bases). CDR1 SGHVS and CDR2 FQNEAQ come from the germline V gene. V was pared by 4 bases and J by 4 bases, with 10 bases between. The CDR3 runs to 13 residues. The CDR3 nucleotides are TGTGCCAGCAGCTCTCGACAGAGAGAGACCCAGTACTTC. Amino acids: CASSSRQRETQYF.

V gene TRBV20-1 combines with J gene TRBJ2-5; D is undetermined. The CDR3 spans 10 residues. The V gene lost 7 bases and the J gene lost 6 bases, with 9 bases spanning the gap. The germline V gene has CDR1 DFQATT and CDR2 SNEGSKA (reference sequence). CDR3 in DNA: TGCAGTGGGGTCTACAAGACCCAGTACTTC. It specifies CSGVYKTQYF.

The chain has TRBV11-1 and TRBJ2-1; maybe TRBD1 (6 bases). Germline V CDR1 and CDR2: SGHAT, FQDESV (reference sequence). V lost 5 bases to trimming and J lost 7 bases, with 21 bases between them. The CDR3 is made up of 16 amino acids. The CDR3 DNA sequence: TGTGCCAGCAGCCCCCCGGGGCAGGGGCACAGGAATGAGCAGTTCTTC. This sequence encodes CASSPPGQGHRNEQFF.

The chain couples TRBV19 to TRBJ1-6; 8 bases fit TRBD1. Trimming took 5 bases from V and 6 from J; bases not matched to a gene: 6. CDR3 size: 15 residues. The V gene's germline CDR1 is LNHDA and CDR2 SQIVND (reference sequence). The CDR3 DNA follows: TGTGCCAGTAGTGGCTCTGGACAGGGTAATTCACCCCTCCACTTT. The encoded protein is CASSGSGQGNSPLHF.